The 14 T cell receptor beta chains in this list originate from one sample, sequenced in a study of TIL therapy for anti-PD-1-resistant metastatic lung cancer. The immunoSEQ assay was v3. This table comes from immunoSEQ multiplex PCR, and its TCRdb copy is limited to in-frame clones, with some not included. The repertoire has roughly 16,000 clones, 65% to 75% of them found once; the top ten carry under 45%. Time point meaning: pre-treatment sample, taken before nivolumab and TIL therapy. Specimen: blood, collected at baseline. Receptors originate from a person between 25 and 79 years old with non-small cell lung cancer.

J is TRBJ2-1 and V is TRBV6-4; 7 nucleotides match TRBD2. Losses at the gene ends were 8 bases for V and 0 bases for J; bases not matched to a gene: 4. The CDR3 length is 14 residues. Germline assignment: CDR1 MRHNA and CDR2 SNTAGT. CDR3 in amino acids: CASPRGSSYNEQFF. DNA for the CDR3: TGTGCCAGCCCGCGGGGGTCCTCCTACAATGAGCAGTTCTTC.

In its sample, this clone was seen a few times. The rearrangement joins TRBV12-5 to TRBJ2-7; D unresolved. The CDR3 covers 15 residues. Germline V gene sequence: CDR1 LGHNT, CDR2 FRNRAP. V shed 0 bases and J shed 2 bases, with 11 bases lying between them. CDR3 DNA sequence: TGTGCTAGTGGTTTGGTCGAGCGAACGACCTACGAGCAGTACTTC. Translated: CASGLVERTTYEQYF.

The chain has TRBV9 and TRBJ1-5; 7 bases agree with TRBD1. From germline, CDR1 is SGDLS and CDR2 YYNGEE. J gave up 3 bases and V 3 bases, and 9 bases lay outside the gene matches. CDR3 size: 16 residues. The CDR3 sequence: CASSAGQGGNNQPQHF. CDR3 DNA sequence: TGTGCCAGCAGCGCGGGTCAGGGGGGGAACAATCAGCCCCAGCATTTT.

For the CDR3, the DNA is TGTGCCAGCAGTTACTTGATTACAGGGGCAGGGGGCTACACCTTC. Protein product: CASSYLITGAGGYTF. V and J are TRBV6-5 and TRBJ1-2, with 7 bases matching TRBD1. CDR3 length: 15 amino acids. Germline V lookup: CDR1 MNHEY, CDR2 SVGAGI. V gave up 1 base and J gave up 8 bases; unmatched junction bases: 10.

V is TRBV10-2 and J is TRBJ2-2; 8 bases match TRBD1. Germline V gives CDR1 WSHSY, CDR2 SAAADI. The V gene end was trimmed by 7 bases and the J gene end by 1 base; junction bases not matched to a gene: 5. The CDR3 spans 15 residues. CDR3 nucleotide sequence: TGCGCCAGCATAAAAGGGACAGGGAACACCGGGGAGCTGTTTTTT. It is translated as CASIKGTGNTGELFF.

The chain uses TRBV6-1 and TRBJ1-1, with a weak D call TRBD1 (5 bases). CDR3 length equals 14 residues. The V and J ends lost 3 bases and 4 bases respectively, with 12 bases between them. Germline CDR1 MNHNS, CDR2 SASEGT. The CDR3 sequence is CASSDQGGGTEAFF. The DNA for the CDR3 is TGTGCCAGCAGTGACCAGGGCGGGGGCACTGAAGCTTTCTTT.

This clone was observed a handful of times. The gene calls are TRBV6-1 and TRBJ2-7; 9 nucleotides match TRBD2. V was clipped by 2 bases and J by 0 bases; unmatched bases: 2. This CDR3 is 15 amino acids long. The germline CDR1 and CDR2 sequences are MNHNS and SASEGT. The CDR3 coding sequence is TGTGCCAGCAGTGAACAAGCGGGGGGCTCCTACGAGCAGTACTTC. It is translated as CASSEQAGGSYEQYF.

This clone appeared a few times. The rearrangement links TRBV9 to TRBJ2-7; no clear D gene. The germline CDR1 and CDR2 sequences are SGDLS and YYNGEE. Trimming pared 2 bases from V and 1 base from J, leaving 7 bases between. The CDR3 covers 13 residues. The CDR3 spells CASSVSQSYEQYF. The DNA of the CDR3 is TGTGCCAGCAGCGTGAGCCAATCCTACGAGCAGTACTTC.

The V and J genes are TRBV7-2 and TRBJ1-1; 10 bases agree with TRBD1. This CDR3 has 15 residues. CDR1 is SGHTA and CDR2 is FQGNSA in the germline V gene. V shed 3 bases and J 2 bases; nucleotides not matched to a gene: 3. In DNA, the CDR3 is TGTGCCAGCAGCTTCGGGACAGGGGCCAACACTGAAGCTTTCTTT. It codes for CASSFGTGANTEAFF.

The CDR3 coding sequence is TGTGCCAGCAGCGTAGCTTCGGGGGGGCCCCTGGAGCAGTACTTC. It specifies CASSVASGGPLEQYF. The chain links TRBV9 to TRBJ2-7, with TRBD2 matching over 8 bases. V lost 0 bases and J lost 7; bases outside the gene matches: 9. This CDR3 has 15 amino acids. The germline gives CDR1 SGDLS, CDR2 YYNGEE.

The chain is built from TRBV7-2 and TRBJ2-3; TRBD2 matches at 14 bases. Germline loops: CDR1 SGHTA, CDR2 FQGNSA. V was clipped by 5 bases and J by 6 bases; unmatched bases: 7. This CDR3 contains 16 residues. CDR3 bases: TGTGCCAGCAGCCCACGACTAGCGGGGGGGCATGATACGCAGTATTTT. This translates into CASSPRLAGGHDTQYF.

The chain combines TRBV9 with TRBJ2-1; 7 positions match TRBD2. The V gene's germline CDR1 is SGDLS and CDR2 YYNGEE. The CDR3 has 16 amino acids. V lost 4 bases, J lost 7 bases, and 14 bases stayed unmatched. CDR3 DNA sequence: TGTGCCAGCAGCCCCCGAGCGGGGCTTAGTGGGAATGAGCAGTTCTTC. This translates into CASSPRAGLSGNEQFF.

This clone was seen a few times. The chain recombines TRBV10-3 with TRBJ1-2; no definite D call. The CDR3 has 12 amino acids. Between the trimmed V and J ends, which lost 0 bases and 8 bases, there was a span of 7 bases. Germline V CDR1 and CDR2: ENHRY, SYGVKD. Here the CDR3 DNA reads TGTGCCATCAGTGAGTCTAGGGCGGGCTACACCTTC. This translates into CAISESRAGYTF.

The V call is TRBV11-3, the J call TRBJ2-1; D not resolved. The CDR3 is made up of 15 amino acids. Germline V gene data show CDR1 as SGHNT and CDR2 as YENEEA. Trimming shortened V by 5 bases and J by 6 bases, and 17 bases separated the two germline ends. CDR3 amino acids: CASSPPDGLFNEQFF. The CDR3 DNA follows: TGTGCCAGCAGCCCTCCCGACGGTTTATTCAATGAGCAGTTCTTC.